This T cell receptor (beta chain) emerged from a study of beta chain features in type 1 diabetes. For this clone: Its antigen is currently unknown.

Via CD45RO/CCR7/CD25/CD127/CD95/CD27, cells of the CD4+ naive, central memory, regulatory and stem cell-like memory subsets were sorted. Once sorted, every population was more than 98% pure. Findings of the study overall: Moderately but significantly shorter TCRB CDR3s were found in Type 1 diabetes patients in all four CD4+ subsets.

The investigators reverse transcribed all of the isolated RNA, so they sequenced expressed TCRB transcripts. Some clones are missing from TCRdb's copy, which holds only in-frame ones; the method was immunoSEQ multiplex PCR. The data show approximately 170,000 clones, 7.8% seen once. The CDR3 sequence is 15 residues long. Germline CDR1 and CDR2: KGHSH and LQKENI. J lost 4 bases, V lost 3 bases, and 7 bases had no gene match. The TCR was taken from a woman aged 40 to 55 with type 1 diabetes. The rearrangement links TRBV18 to TRBJ1-1, with TRBD1 matching 8 bases. Sequenced sample: central memory CD4+ T cells from blood. In DNA form, the CDR3 reads TGTGCCAGCTCACCCAGGGCAGGGGGCTTCACTGAAGCTTTCTTT. This codes for CASSPRAGGFTEAFF.